Following are 9 T cell receptor beta chains from one sample sequenced in a study of OX40 agonist ivuxolimab in advanced cancers. Assay used: immunoSEQ multiplex PCR; TCRdb lists only in-frame clones, some missing. The sample includes about 50,000 clones, over 90% of them seen just once. The sample in question was CD4+ or CD8+ T cells sorted from blood, obtained in a trial of the OX40 agonist ivuxolimab. The receptors originated from an adult with an advanced solid tumor such as melanoma, head and neck, liver or kidney cancer.

This clone showed up just a few times. The chain couples TRBV5-4 to TRBJ2-7; tentatively, D is TRBD1 or TRBD2 (6 bases each). V was cut by 0 bases and J by 6 bases, with 16 bases left in between. This CDR3 contains 15 residues. Germline CDR1 SGHNT, CDR2 YYREEE (reference sequence). The CDR3 DNA sequence: TGTGCCAGCAGCTTGGATACTGGGGGGCGCGGCGAGCAGTACGTC. It yields the protein CASSLDTGGRGEQYV.

The chain recombines TRBV28 with TRBJ2-5; possibly TRBD2 for D (5 bases). Germline lookup yields CDR1 MDHEN and CDR2 SYDVKM. V was shortened by 4 bases and J by 0 bases, with 12 bases between the two germline ends. The CDR3 contains 15 residues. CDR3 DNA sequence: TGTGCCAGCAGTTCGGGTTGGGAGCACCAAGAGACCCAGTACTTC. This translates into CASSSGWEHQETQYF.

V is TRBV29-1 and J is TRBJ2-2, with 7 nucleotides matching TRBD1. V lost 3 bases to trimming and J lost 5 bases; unmatched junction nucleotides: 3. Germline V gene data show CDR1 as SQVTM and CDR2 as ANQGSEA. The length of the CDR3 is 13 residues. CDR3: CSVDGTATGELFF. CDR3 nucleotides: TGCAGCGTTGATGGGACAGCGACCGGGGAGCTGTTTTTT.

In this sample, this clone turned up once. The genes are TRBV5-4 and TRBJ2-2; 7 nucleotides align to TRBD1. With 3 bases clipped from V and 4 bases from J, the junction kept 6 bases outside the gene matches. Per germline, CDR1 SGHNT and CDR2 YYREEE (reference sequence). The CDR3 totals 15 residues. For the CDR3, the DNA is TGTGCCAGCAGCTACGAGGGGGCGATCACCGGGGAGCTGTTTTTT. This gives the protein CASSYEGAITGELFF.

This clone was picked up one time. The chain combines TRBV5-1 with TRBJ2-3; 9 bases align to TRBD1. CDR3 length equals 15 residues. CDR1 and CDR2 (germline): SGHRS, YFSETQ. The trim removed 0 bases at V and 4 bases at J, leaving 3 bases unmatched. CDR3 nucleotide sequence: TGCGCCAGCAGCTTGGAGGGACAGGGACCAGATACGCAGTATTTT. Residues: CASSLEGQGPDTQYF.

This clone showed up just once. This chain connects TRBV28 to TRBJ2-5; either TRBD1 or TRBD2 may supply D (7 bases each). Trimming stripped 1 base from V and 5 bases from J, with 17 bases between. This CDR3 is built from 16 residues. Germline V gives CDR1 MDHEN, CDR2 SYDVKM. CDR3 sequence reads: CASSLSTGRALETQYF. For the CDR3, the DNA is TGTGCCAGCAGTTTATCGACAGGGAGGGCATTGGAGACCCAGTACTTC.

CDR3 in DNA: TGTGCCAGCAGTAGAACAGCTAACTATGGCTACACCTTC. This translates into CASSRTANYGYTF. The chain employs TRBV6-5 and TRBJ1-2, with unresolved D. Between the trimmed V and J ends, which lost 5 bases and 0 bases, there was a span of 7 bases. This CDR3 contains 13 residues. The germline gives CDR1 MNHEY, CDR2 SVGAGI.

This clone was observed once. V usage is TRBV6-4 and J usage is TRBJ2-3, with 8 positions matching TRBD1. Trimming cost V 2 bases and J 0 bases; bases outside gene matches: 4. Looked up from germline, CDR1 is MRHNA and CDR2 is SNTAGT. The CDR3 contains 16 residues. As DNA, the CDR3 is TGTGCCAGCAGTGACGGACAGGGAGGAAGCACAGATACGCAGTATTTT. It specifies CASSDGQGGSTDTQYF.

The CDR3, as DNA: TGTGCCAGCAGTTACTCGAACTCGCCCCCATACGAGCAGTACGTC. It translates to CASSYSNSPPYEQYV. V is TRBV6-5 and J is TRBJ2-7, with D hard to call. The V gene's germline CDR1 is MNHEY and CDR2 SVGAGI. Trimming took 0 bases from V and 4 from J, leaving 13 bases between them. The CDR3 loop spans 15 amino acids.